A selection of T cell receptor beta chains follows, all from one sample in a study of T-cell reconstitution after alpha-beta-depleted transplantation in children. TCRdb processed the PCR reads anew with MiXCR; each CDR3 protein has one entry. The profile shows 230,000 or so distinct CDR3 sequences, about 8.8% of them singletons. The sequencing used PBMCs from the stem cell graft donor, collected from the stem cell graft. The receptors were gathered from a human donor who donated a stem cell graft to a child with SCID. Each CDR3 is given with its conserved first and last residue. The D gene is left open where the match is weak. Not all rows give a size; the values are once, few, many and, for expanded clones, a class.

TRBJ2-2,TRBV4-1,NA,many,TGCGCCAGCAGCCAAGCAACGGGGGAGCTGTTTTTT,CASSQATGELFF
TRBJ1-1,TRBV10-1,NA,many,TGCGCCAGCAGTGATGATCGCCCGGGGATGACTGAAGCTTTCTTT,CASSDDRPGMTEAFF
TRBJ2-1,TRBV9,NA,many,TGTGCCAGCAGCGTAGGTCAGCCTTACAATGAGCAGTTCTTC,CASSVGQPYNEQFF
TRBJ1-5,TRBV6-5,TRBD1,NA,TGTGCCAGCAGTTTGGTTCAGGGGGATCAGCCCCAGCATTTT,CASSLVQGDQPQHF
TRBJ2-2,TRBV10-3,NA,many,TGTGCCATCTCCCGAGCTCAGACCGATTGGGGGGAGCTGTTTTTT,CAISRAQTDWGELFF
TRBJ2-7,TRBV10-3,NA,many,TGTGCCATCAGTGTACAGGGCGGCTACGAGCAGTACTTC,CAISVQGGYEQYF
TRBJ2-6,TRBV18,NA,NA,TGTGCCAGCTCACCGGCCGGTTCCGGGACTGGGGCCAACGTCCTGACTTTC,CASSPAGSGTGANVLTF
TRBJ1-2,TRBV29-1,TRBD1,many,TGCAGCGTTCGGGAGACAGGGGATTTATACGGCTACACCTTC,CSVRETGDLYGYTF
TRBJ2-1,TRBV20-1,TRBD1,many,TGCAGTGCCCAGGGACAGGGGGAAAACAATGAGCAGTTCTTC,CSAQGQGENNEQFF
TRBJ2-1,TRBV2,TRBD2,many,TGTGCCAGCAGTGTGGGGACTAGCGCCGTCAATGAGCAGTTCTTC,CASSVGTSAVNEQFF
TRBJ1-2,TRBV5-1,TRBD1,many,TGCGCCAGCAGCTTGGATGGAACAGGGGGTAATTCCTATGGCTACACCTTC,CASSLDGTGGNSYGYTF
TRBJ2-7,TRBV28,TRBD2,many,TGTGCCAGCAGTTTAAGACTAGCGGGGATCTACGAGCAGTACTTC,CASSLRLAGIYEQYF
TRBJ1-2,TRBV10-3,NA,many,TGTGCCATCAACCCCGTCGGGGGGCGGGATGGCTACACCTTC,CAINPVGGRDGYTF
TRBJ2-2,TRBV5-1,TRBD1,many,TGCGCCAGCAGCTTACTCTCCGGGACAGGGACATACACCGGGGAGCTGTTTTTT,CASSLLSGTGTYTGELFF
TRBJ2-7,TRBV5-5,TRBD2,many,TGTGCCAGCAGCTCACTAGCGGCCACCTACGAGCAGTACTTC,CASSSLAATYEQYF
TRBJ2-6,TRBV19,NA,many,TGTGCCAGTAGTATCTCAGGGGCCAACGTCCTGACTTTC,CASSISGANVLTF
TRBJ1-1,TRBV7-2,NA,many,TGTGCCAGCAGCTTAAGAAGGAAAATGAACACTGAAGCTTTCTTT,CASSLRRKMNTEAFF
TRBJ1-2,TRBV5-1,NA,many,TGCGCCAGCAGCGAGGACAGCCCATTTCTTTGGGATGGCTACACCTTC,CASSEDSPFLWDGYTF
TRBJ2-3,TRBV18,NA,many,TGTGCCAGCTCACCACCTAGCACAGATACGCAGTATTTT,CASSPPSTDTQYF
TRBJ2-1,TRBV15,NA,many,TGTGCCACCAGCAGAAGACTGCTACTCTCCTACAATGAGCAGTTCTTC,CATSRRLLLSYNEQFF
TRBJ1-1,TRBV20-1,NA,many,TGCAGTGCTAGCAACAGATTCGTGGCCACTGAAGCTTTCTTT,CSASNRFVATEAFF
TRBJ2-1,TRBV14,NA,many,TGTGCCAGCAGCCAAGAAGAGAACAGGAACTACAATGAGCAGTTCTTC,CASSQEENRNYNEQFF
TRBJ1-1,TRBV7-2,NA,many,TGTGCCAGCAGCTTCCAGGGCCCCACTGAAGCTTTCTTT,CASSFQGPTEAFF
TRBJ1-1,TRBV5-1,NA,many,TGCGCCAGCAGCTTGGGTGTTTTTCGCACTGAAGCTTTCTTT,CASSLGVFRTEAFF
TRBJ2-7,TRBV18,NA,many,TGTGCCAGCTCACCTGGACAGCGGTACGAGCAGTACTTC,CASSPGQRYEQYF
TRBJ1-5,TRBV5-5,NA,many,TGTGCCAGCAGCCGGATTACCGGTCAGCCCCAGCATTTT,CASSRITGQPQHF
TRBJ2-3,TRBV28,TRBD1,many,TGTGCCAGCAGCAAAACCGGGACAGGCGGCACAGATACGCAGTATTTT,CASSKTGTGGTDTQYF
TRBJ2-3,TRBV27,TRBD2,NA,TGTGCCAGCAGTTTACTCTATGCTAGCGGGCTCACAGATACGCAGTATTTT,CASSLLYASGLTDTQYF
TRBJ2-5,TRBV7-2,NA,NA,TGTGCCAGCACCTTTCAGGGGGGGCCATCAGAGACCCAGTACTTC,CASTFQGGPSETQYF
TRBJ1-5,TRBV6-2/TRBV6-3,NA,many,TGTGCCAGCAGTTACCGCACGGAGAGTGAGCCCCAGCATTTT,CASSYRTESEPQHF
TRBJ1-1,TRBV5-1,TRBD1,many,TGCGCCAGCTACCGGGACAGGGGACGGAACACTGAAGCTTTCTTT,CASYRDRGRNTEAFF
TRBJ2-5,TRBV1,NA,NA,TGTGCCAGCAGTGAAGTCGGAAGGCAAGAGACCCAGTACTTC,CASSEVGRQETQYF
TRBJ1-2,TRBV7-2,NA,few,TGTGCCAGCAGCTTCGACTGGGTGGGGGGCTACACCTTC,CASSFDWVGGYTF
TRBJ2-3,TRBV20-1,TRBD2,NA,TGCAGTGCTAGGCTAGCGGGGGGTGGGCAGTATTTT,CSARLAGGGQYF
TRBJ1-2,TRBV12-3/TRBV12-4,NA,many,TGTGCCAGCAGCAGGGGTCAGGGGATTGATGGCTACACCTTC,CASSRGQGIDGYTF
TRBJ1-1,TRBV6-6,TRBD1,NA,TGTGCCAGCACACGGGACAGGGGGGCTGAAGCTTTCTTT,CASTRDRGAEAFF
TRBJ2-5,TRBV5-1,NA,many,TGCGCCTCATCTAAAACGGGAAATTGGGAGACCCAGTACTTC,CASSKTGNWETQYF
TRBJ1-6,TRBV7-2,NA,NA,TGTGCCAGCAACGCGGACAGAACTGACCCCCTCCACTTT,CASNADRTDPLHF
TRBJ2-7,TRBV5-8,NA,many,TGTGCCAGCAGCTTCGGGGGAAGCAGCTCCGAGCAGTACTTC,CASSFGGSSSEQYF
TRBJ2-6,TRBV4-3,NA,many,TGCGCCAGCAGCCAAGTCGGCGGGGCCAACGTCCTGACTTTC,CASSQVGGANVLTF
TRBJ1-1,TRBV10-3,TRBD1,many,TGTGCCATATCCGGGACAGGGAATGGAGCGCGCCGCACTGAAGCTTTCTTT,CAISGTGNGARRTEAFF
TRBJ2-1,TRBV19,NA,many,TGTGCCAGTAGTCAGGTCAATGAGCAGTTCTTC,CASSQVNEQFF
TRBJ1-2,TRBV5-1,NA,many,TGCGCCAGCAGCTTGGGCGCGGGAATCGGCTATGGCTACACCTTC,CASSLGAGIGYGYTF
TRBJ2-3,TRBV5-1,TRBD2,many,TGCGCCAGCAGCTTGGGGCAGCGGGGGTTCACAGATACGCAGTATTTT,CASSLGQRGFTDTQYF
TRBJ2-1,TRBV7-2,NA,many,TGTGCCAGCAGCTCACAGGGGGGGCCGTATAATGAGCAGTTCTTC,CASSSQGGPYNEQFF
TRBJ2-2,TRBV5-1,NA,many,TGCGCCAGCAGCCCACACGTGACTGAGAACACCGGGGAGCTGTTTTTT,CASSPHVTENTGELFF
TRBJ1-1,TRBV12-3/TRBV12-4,NA,many,TGTGCCAGCAGTTTGAAGGGGAGGAACACTGAAGCTTTCTTT,CASSLKGRNTEAFF
TRBJ2-7,TRBV27,NA,NA,TGTGCCAGCAGACTCACAGGTGCCTACGAGCAGTACTTC,CASRLTGAYEQYF
TRBJ2-5,TRBV6-5,NA,many,TGTGCCAGCAGTTATCTCCGGCAGATCGAGACCCAGTACTTC,CASSYLRQIETQYF
TRBJ2-5,TRBV15,NA,NA,TGTGCCTCCAGCAGTCCTAGGGGGTTACGGCAAGAGACCCAGTACTTC,CASSSPRGLRQETQYF
TRBJ1-1,TRBV2,NA,many,TGTGCCAGCAGAACAGGGTCAGGTACCTCTGAAGCTTTCTTT,CASRTGSGTSEAFF
TRBJ2-3,TRBV5-1,TRBD2,many,TGCGCCAGCAGCCGGGGACTAGCGGACCCCACAGATACGCAGTATTTT,CASSRGLADPTDTQYF
TRBJ1-1,TRBV6-5,NA,NA,TGTGCCAGCAGTTACTCGATAACGGACACTGAAGCTTTCTTT,CASSYSITDTEAFF
TRBJ1-5,TRBV28,NA,many,TGTGCCAGCAGTTCACAAGACAGGCAAGATCAGCCCCAGCATTTT,CASSSQDRQDQPQHF
TRBJ1-1,TRBV5-1,NA,many,TGCGCCAGCAGCTTGGCAAGTTTTTCCATGAACACTGAAGCTTTCTTT,CASSLASFSMNTEAFF
TRBJ2-5,TRBV5-1,NA,many,TGCGCCAGCAGCTTCGTGGGACCCCAGGAGACCCAGTACTTC,CASSFVGPQETQYF
TRBJ1-4,TRBV9,TRBD1,many,TGTGCCAGCAGCTCCCGACAGGGCCTTAATGAAAAACTGTTTTTT,CASSSRQGLNEKLFF
TRBJ2-7,TRBV5-1,NA,many,TGCGCCAGCAGCTTGGGGACAGTCCTCTACGAGCAGTACTTC,CASSLGTVLYEQYF
TRBJ2-5,TRBV7-6,NA,many,TGTGCCAGCAGCTTAGCCGGGGGGCCGGAAGAGACCCAGTACTTC,CASSLAGGPEETQYF